This T cell receptor (beta chain) was documented in a study of blood T cells in healthy people across ages. A minimum of 7 million PBMCs was isolated per sample. Germline V gene data show CDR1 as MGHRA and CDR2 as YSYEKL. The length of the CDR3 is 15 residues. V shed 4 bases, J shed 4 bases, and the junction held 8 bases outside the gene matches. This clonotype was recorded a few times. A sample-barcoded 5' primer and a J-beta primer mix were used in a second PCR of about 7 to 12 cycles. TCRdb re-derived calls from the 5' RACE reads in MiXCR, one entry per CDR3 protein. Counted here are over 750,000 distinct CDR3 sequences, 25% occurring once; the ten biggest clones make up 9.4%. The same sample was also studied in work on T cells of mothers and their children. That source reports: The study found slightly higher but non-significant overlap in related versus unrelated mother-child pairs.

The gene calls are TRBV4-1 and TRBJ2-5, with 8 nucleotides matching TRBD2. Sequencing input: blood. The receptor's source is a boy younger than 18 in good health. The CDR3 loop reads CASSPQGGLAETQYF. CDR3 DNA sequence: TGCGCCAGCAGCCCGCAAGGTGGACTAGCAGAGACCCAGTACTTC.